This T cell receptor (beta chain) was sequenced during a study of cytomegalovirus exposure and HLA in healthy donors. Study outcomes and limitations: HLA alleles showed associations with 15,000 to 20,000 TCR beta sequences in a later analysis, at a 0.05 false discovery rate. When analyzed later, the rates of TCR association showed variation by HLA locus, with DRB1 the most and HLA-C the fewest.

For this clone: Its target is unknown.

This CDR3 spans 13 amino acids. Trimming took off 1 base at V and 8 bases at J, with 11 bases between the two ends. CDR1 SGHDT and CDR2 YYEEEE come from the germline V gene. Primers for the PCR totalled 60 Vbeta and 13 Jbeta. Authors' methods: Later analysis identified some 80 million unique TCR beta chains, about 11 million shared. Method: immunoSEQ multiplex PCR; TCRdb's copy keeps in-frame clones and lacks some. The V and J calls and the clone size are those of that table, but D and trimming were determined from the DNA. The repertoire consists of about 120,000 clones, with roughly three fifths occurring once and the leading ten covering approximately 11%.

V usage is TRBV5-6 and J usage is TRBJ2-3; unclear D gene. The sample was PBMCs. The clonotype was recovered from a middle-aged man in good health and CMV-seropositive. As DNA, the CDR3 is TGTGCCAGCAGCTTGAGGCCTTCGGGTACGCAGTATTTT. The encoded protein is CASSLRPSGTQYF.